These 2 T cell receptor beta chains were sequenced from one sample in a study of blood T cell repertoires in COVID-19. Using immunoSEQ multiplex PCR, the repertoire was profiled, and TCRdb retains in-frame clones only, with some absent. Of more than 450,000 clones listed, approximately 90% are singletons. The sequencing input was PBMCs or T cells enriched from blood (not recorded which). Receptor source: a woman in her late teens or twenties who had recovered from COVID-19.

The chain uses TRBV10-3 and TRBJ2-1, with D perhaps TRBD2 (7 bases). Looked up from germline, CDR1 is ENHRY and CDR2 is SYGVKD. The CDR3 is made up of 13 amino acids. V lost 7 bases and J 7 bases, leaving 14 bases between the germline ends. CDR3 residues: CAINQGRGNEQFF. DNA of the CDR3: TGTGCCATCAACCAGGGGAGGGGTAATGAGCAGTTCTTC.

This clone was seen a single time. This chain connects TRBV18 to TRBJ2-1, with 9 bases that match TRBD2. Germline CDR1 is KGHSH and CDR2 is LQKENI. This CDR3 is 15 amino acids long. V was clipped by 2 bases and J by 4 bases; unmatched bases: 3. The CDR3 here is CASSPGGGEYNEQFF. The DNA for the CDR3 is TGTGCCAGCTCACCAGGCGGGGGGGAGTACAATGAGCAGTTCTTC. The whole variable domain, remainder taken from reference TRBV18 and TRBJ2-1, is NAGVMQNPRHLVRRRGQEARLRCSPMKGHSHVYWYRQLPEEGLKFMVYLQKENIIDESGMPKERFSAEFPKEGPSILRIQQVVRGDSAAYFCASSPGGGEYNEQFFGPGTRLTVL.